The 22 T cell receptor beta chains below were found in one sample sequenced in a study of blood T cell repertoires in COVID-19. Libraries were prepared by immunoSEQ multiplex PCR; TCRdb keeps only in-frame clonotypes and omits some of them. The repertoire holds 120,000 or so clones, with 60% to 80% as singletons. Sequenced material: peripheral blood. Receptors were obtained from a woman at least 80 years old with active or convalescent COVID-19.

The chain links TRBV4-2 to TRBJ2-7; tentatively, D is TRBD1 (5 bases). The CDR3 has 12 residues. V lost 6 bases to trimming and J lost 3 bases, with 9 bases between them. Germline CDR1 LGHNA, CDR2 YNFKEQ. The CDR3 DNA sequence: TGTGCCAGCAGTGGTAGGGGCTACGAGCAGTACTTC. Its translation: CASSGRGYEQYF.

The rearrangement joins TRBV27 to TRBJ2-2; 7 bases map to TRBD1. J gave up 5 bases and V 6 bases, and 3 bases lay outside the gene matches. CDR3 length equals 13 residues. Per the germline V gene, CDR1 is MNHEY and CDR2 is SMNVEV (reference sequence). The CDR3 reads CASRVTGTGELFF. Written as DNA, the CDR3 is TGTGCCAGCAGAGTGACAGGGACCGGGGAGCTGTTTTTT.

This clone was counted a single time. The chain is built from TRBV19 and TRBJ1-1; D may be TRBD1 (6 bases). V gave up 6 bases and J gave up 1 base, with 6 bases separating them. In germline, CDR1 is LNHDA, CDR2 SQIVND (reference sequence). This CDR3 has 12 residues. The CDR3 sequence: CASRTGNTEAFF. CDR3 nucleotides: TGTGCCAGTAGGACAGGGAACACTGAAGCTTTCTTT.

The chain joins TRBV7-9 to TRBJ2-5; TRBD1 might be the D (5 bases). The ends were cut back, 0 bases at V and 3 bases at J, with 8 bases in the middle. Per germline, CDR1 SEHNR and CDR2 FQNEAQ (reference sequence). The CDR3 consists of 14 residues. The CDR3 here is CASSLAAREETQYF. In DNA form, the CDR3 reads TGTGCCAGCAGCTTAGCCGCCAGGGAAGAGACCCAGTACTTC.

The rearrangement links TRBV11-2 to TRBJ2-1; 15 positions match TRBD2. The J segment lost 16 bases and the V segment lost 0 bases, leaving 10 bases of the junction unmatched. Germline CDR1 is SGHAT and CDR2 is FQNNGV. The CDR3 extends over 16 amino acids. The CDR3: CASSLDLSGLAGGSFF. The CDR3 DNA is TGTGCCAGCAGCTTAGATCTCTCCGGACTAGCGGGAGGGAGCTTCTTC.

This clone was seen once. The genes are TRBV5-1 and TRBJ2-5, with 13 bases that match TRBD2. Germline V gene data show CDR1 as SGHRS and CDR2 as YFSETQ. With V trimmed by 4 bases and J by 4 bases, 4 bases remained unmatched. CDR3 length: 15 amino acids. The CDR3 nucleotides read TGCGCCAGCAGCCGGGGACTAGCGGGAACAGAGACCCAGTACTTC. This sequence encodes CASSRGLAGTETQYF. The whole variable domain, filled in from reference TRBV5-1 and TRBJ2-5, reads KAGVTQTPRYLIKTRGQQVTLSCSPISGHRSVSWYQQTPGQGLQFLFEYFSETQRNKGNFPGRFSGRQFSNSRSEMNVSTLELGDSALYLCASSRGLAGTETQYFGPGTRLLVL.

The rearrangement joins TRBV18 to TRBJ1-1; 7 nucleotides match TRBD1. The CDR3 is 15 residues long. Unmatched junction bases numbered 9, after V lost 7 bases and J lost 1 base. Germline V gives CDR1 KGHSH, CDR2 LQKENI. CDR3 in DNA: TGTGCCAGCTTCATGCAGGGGGTAGAGAACACTGAAGCTTTCTTT. Translating it yields CASFMQGVENTEAFF.

This clone was recorded once. The chain recombines TRBV5-1 with TRBJ2-5; D ambiguous. The CDR3 consists of 16 residues. V gave up 2 bases and J gave up 2 bases, with 16 bases separating them. The V gene's germline CDR1 is SGHRS and CDR2 YFSETQ. The CDR3 loop reads CASSFGFWAEQETQYF. The CDR3 nucleotides are TGCGCCAGCAGCTTCGGATTTTGGGCAGAACAAGAGACCCAGTACTTC. The full variable domain, in which reference TRBV5-1 and TRBJ2-5 provide the parts outside the CDR3, is KAGVTQTPRYLIKTRGQQVTLSCSPISGHRSVSWYQQTPGQGLQFLFEYFSETQRNKGNFPGRFSGRQFSNSRSEMNVSTLELGDSALYLCASSFGFWAEQETQYFGPGTRLLVL.

The chain employs TRBV30 and TRBJ1-2, with D perhaps TRBD1 (6 bases). This CDR3 is 13 amino acids long. CDR1 is GTSNPN and CDR2 is SVGIG in the germline V gene (reference sequence). Here the CDR3 DNA reads TGTGCTAGGGGGGGCACGACTAACTATGGCTACACCTTC. It yields the protein CARGGTTNYGYTF.

The chain is built from TRBV7-3 and TRBJ2-3; 9 bases map to TRBD2. Germline CDR1 SGHTA, CDR2 FQGTGA. CDR3 size: 13 residues. V shed 8 bases and J 5 bases; nucleotides not matched to a gene: 5. The CDR3 DNA follows: TGTGCCAGCGGGAGGCGGGAGGGAGATACGCAGTATTTT. Protein product: CASGRREGDTQYF.

The chain links TRBV18 to TRBJ2-7; TRBD2 matches at 14 bases. This CDR3 has 15 amino acids. V gave up 5 bases and J gave up 3 bases; unmatched junction bases: 3. Germline CDR1 and CDR2: KGHSH and LQKENI. The CDR3 sequence: CASSSGLAGGYEQYF. The DNA for the CDR3 is TGTGCCAGCTCATCCGGACTAGCGGGAGGCTACGAGCAGTACTTC.

This chain links TRBV5-1 with TRBJ1-3; TRBD1 might be the D (5 bases). The CDR3 is made up of 15 amino acids. The germline V gene has CDR1 SGHRS and CDR2 YFSETQ. Deletions cut 3 bases from V and 0 bases from J, with 10 bases between. The CDR3 region has the DNA TGCGCCAGCAGCTCGGACATTCACTCTGGAAACACCATATATTTT. This encodes CASSSDIHSGNTIYF.

V is TRBV6-2 or TRBV6-3 and J is TRBJ2-6; D gene uncertain. The CDR3 has 17 amino acids. Germline V gives CDR1 MNHEY, CDR2 SVGEGT. The V end was cut by 2 bases, the J end by 2 bases, with 13 bases between. The CDR3: CASSYRRHSTGANVLTF. The CDR3 DNA is TGTGCCAGCAGTTACCGGCGTCACAGTACTGGGGCCAACGTCCTGACTTTC.

V is TRBV7-9 and J is TRBJ2-3, with a tentative D call TRBD2 (6 bases). V lost 2 bases, J lost 4 bases, and 10 bases lay in between. This CDR3 contains 14 residues. CDR1 is SEHNR, CDR2 FQNEAQ, per germline (reference sequence). Written as DNA, the CDR3 is TGTGCCAGCAGCTTAACGGGAGCAGCAGATACGCAGTATTTT. Its protein is CASSLTGAADTQYF.

The chain carries TRBV11-1 and TRBJ2-1; TRBD1 agrees at 7 bases. Germline V gives CDR1 SGHAT, CDR2 FQDESV (reference sequence). V trimming: 10 bases; J trimming: 3 bases; junction bases outside the gene matches: 3. The CDR3 extends over 12 amino acids. The CDR3 sequence: CAIRQGYNEQFF. CDR3 in DNA: TGTGCCATCAGACAGGGCTACAATGAGCAGTTCTTC. The whole variable domain, remainder taken from reference TRBV11-1 and TRBJ2-1, is EAEVAQSPRYKITEKSQAVAFWCDPISGHATLYWYRQILGQGPELLVQFQDESVVDDSQLPKDRFSAERLKGVDSTLKIQPAELGDSAMYLCAIRQGYNEQFFGPGTRLTVL.

J is TRBJ1-2 and V is TRBV4-1; TRBD1 might be the D (5 bases). CDR3 size: 14 residues. CDR1 and CDR2 from the germline V gene are MGHRA and YSYEKL. Trimming cost V 2 bases and J 8 bases, with 15 bases left between them. For the CDR3, the DNA is TGCGCCAGCAGCCAACCGGGACTTAGGACGGGCTACACCTTC. Protein product: CASSQPGLRTGYTF.

The chain is built from TRBV5-1 and TRBJ2-1; tentative D call: TRBD1 (5 bases). Germline V gene sequence: CDR1 SGHRS, CDR2 YFSETQ. The CDR3 is 13 residues long. The V gene lost 4 bases and the J gene lost 8 bases, with 13 bases spanning the gap. CDR3 sequence: CASSRPGRDEQFF. In nucleotides, the CDR3 is TGCGCCAGCAGCCGGCCGGGCAGGGATGAGCAGTTCTTC.

The chain carries TRBV18 and TRBJ1-5; D is ambiguous. The germline V gene has CDR1 KGHSH and CDR2 LQKENI. This CDR3 contains 13 residues. Trimming took 6 bases from V and 1 from J, leaving 7 bases between them. CDR3 protein: CASSALSNQPQHF. CDR3 DNA: TGTGCCAGCTCGGCTTTAAGCAATCAGCCCCAGCATTTT.

The rearrangement joins TRBV7-8 to TRBJ1-2; 7 bases line up with TRBD1. Germline CDR1 SGHVS, CDR2 FQNEAQ. The CDR3 is 18 residues long. V was pared by 5 bases and J by 2 bases, with 17 bases of the junction left unmatched. CDR3 sequence reads: CASSQDLGQTRRNYGYTF. The CDR3 region has the DNA TGTGCCAGCAGCCAGGACCTGGGACAGACGCGGCGGAACTATGGCTACACCTTC.

The J gene is TRBJ2-1, the V gene TRBV27, with 12 bases identical to TRBD2. The germline gives CDR1 MNHEY, CDR2 SMNVEV (reference sequence). This CDR3 has 15 residues. The J segment lost 9 bases and the V segment lost 1 base, leaving 4 bases of the junction unmatched. The CDR3 coding sequence is TGTGCCAGCAGTTTATTAGGACTAGCGGGAAGTGAGCAGTTCTTC. It is translated as CASSLLGLAGSEQFF.

This sequence joins TRBV29-1 and TRBJ2-5, with 7 bases aligning to TRBD1. The CDR3 totals 13 residues. Trimming at V came to 7 bases and at J to 1 base, leaving 6 bases not matched to a gene. Germline V gene data show CDR1 as SQVTM and CDR2 as ANQGSEA. CDR3 bases: TGCAGCGCAGTCCGGGACAGCCAAGAGACCCAGTACTTC. This translates into CSAVRDSQETQYF.

The J gene is TRBJ2-1, the V gene TRBV5-1; D not certain. V was trimmed by 0 bases and J by 4 bases, leaving 8 bases between them. The germline CDR1 and CDR2 sequences are SGHRS and YFSETQ. The CDR3 extends over 14 amino acids. The CDR3 loop reads CASSLGQPYNEQFF. CDR3 nucleotide sequence: TGCGCCAGCAGCTTGGGGCAACCATACAATGAGCAGTTCTTC.